A single T cell receptor (beta chain) is shown here with its context. Autoimmune disease history or systemic immunosuppression disqualified patients. The sample comes from a study of OX40 agonist ivuxolimab in advanced cancers. Overall study: Every 2 weeks, ivuxolimab was infused into the patients intravenously at between 0.01 and 10 mg/kg. The study reported partial responses in three patients: one hepatocellular carcinoma, two cutaneous melanoma.

The repertoire was sequenced with immunoSEQ multiplex PCR; TCRdb's copy has only in-frame clones and lacks some. This sample yields tens of thousands of clones, of which over 60% are seen a single time; 16% belongs to the top ten. Germline CDR1 and CDR2: ENHRY and SYGVKD. V gave up 0 bases and J gave up 2 bases, with 7 bases separating them. This CDR3 is built from 14 residues. V usage is TRBV10-3 and J usage is TRBJ1-1, with D unclear. This receptor was taken from an adult with an advanced solid tumor such as melanoma, head and neck, liver or kidney cancer. The sample consisted of CD4+ or CD8+ T cells sorted from blood, taken in a trial of the OX40 agonist ivuxolimab. CDR3 DNA: TGTGCCATCAGTGAGTCGATGGCAAACACTGAAGCTTTCTTT. Encoded protein: CAISESMANTEAFF.